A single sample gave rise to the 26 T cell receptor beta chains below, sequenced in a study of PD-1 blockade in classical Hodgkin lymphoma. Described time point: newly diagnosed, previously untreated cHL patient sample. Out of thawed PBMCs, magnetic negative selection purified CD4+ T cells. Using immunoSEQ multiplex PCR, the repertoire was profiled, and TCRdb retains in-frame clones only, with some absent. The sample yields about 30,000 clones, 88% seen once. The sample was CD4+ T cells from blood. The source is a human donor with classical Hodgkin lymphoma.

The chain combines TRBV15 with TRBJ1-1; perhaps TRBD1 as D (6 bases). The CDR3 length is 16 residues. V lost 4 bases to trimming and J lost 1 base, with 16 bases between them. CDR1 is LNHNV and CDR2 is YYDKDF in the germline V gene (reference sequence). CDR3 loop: CATSTFQGGPNTEAFF. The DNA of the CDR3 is TGTGCCACCAGCACTTTCCAAGGGGGGCCGAACACTGAAGCTTTCTTT.

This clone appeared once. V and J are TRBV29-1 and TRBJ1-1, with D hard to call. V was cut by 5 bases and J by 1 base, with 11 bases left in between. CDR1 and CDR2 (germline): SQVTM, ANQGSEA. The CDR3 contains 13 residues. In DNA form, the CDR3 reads TGCAGCGTTCGGGGTTTTTCGAACACTGAAGCTTTCTTT. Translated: CSVRGFSNTEAFF.

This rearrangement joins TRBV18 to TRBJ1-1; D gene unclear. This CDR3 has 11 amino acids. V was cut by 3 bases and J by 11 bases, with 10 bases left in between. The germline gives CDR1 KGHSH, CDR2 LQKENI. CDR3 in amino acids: CASSPAVGAFF. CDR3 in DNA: TGTGCCAGCTCACCTGCAGTAGGGGCTTTCTTT. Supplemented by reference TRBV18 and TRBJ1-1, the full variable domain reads NAGVMQNPRHLVRRRGQEARLRCSPMKGHSHVYWYRQLPEEGLKFMVYLQKENIIDESGMPKERFSAEFPKEGPSILRIQQVVRGDSAAYFCASSPAVGAFFGQGTRLTVV.

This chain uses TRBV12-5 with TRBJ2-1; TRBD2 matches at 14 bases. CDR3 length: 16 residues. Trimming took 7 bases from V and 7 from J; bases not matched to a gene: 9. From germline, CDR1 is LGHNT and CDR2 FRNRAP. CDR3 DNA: TGTGCTAGTGCTGGACTAGCGGGAGGTGGGTCTAATGAGCAGTTCTTC. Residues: CASAGLAGGGSNEQFF.

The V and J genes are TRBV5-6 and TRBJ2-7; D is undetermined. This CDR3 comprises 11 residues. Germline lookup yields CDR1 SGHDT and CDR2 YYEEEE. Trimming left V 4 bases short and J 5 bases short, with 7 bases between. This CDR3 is CASSIRDEQYF. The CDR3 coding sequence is TGTGCCAGCAGCATCCGGGACGAGCAGTACTTC. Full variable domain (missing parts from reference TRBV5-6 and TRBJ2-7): DAGVTQSPTHLIKTRGQQVTLRCSPKSGHDTVSWYQQALGQGPQFIFQYYEEEERQRGNFPDRFSGHQFPNYSSELNVNALLLGDSALYLCASSIRDEQYFGPGTRLTVT.

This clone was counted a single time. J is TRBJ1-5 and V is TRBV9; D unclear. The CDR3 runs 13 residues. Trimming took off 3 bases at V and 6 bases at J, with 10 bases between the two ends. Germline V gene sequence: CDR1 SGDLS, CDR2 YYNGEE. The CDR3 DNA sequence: TGTGCCAGCAGCGCGCAGGTAGGTCAGCCCCAGCATTTT. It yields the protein CASSAQVGQPQHF.

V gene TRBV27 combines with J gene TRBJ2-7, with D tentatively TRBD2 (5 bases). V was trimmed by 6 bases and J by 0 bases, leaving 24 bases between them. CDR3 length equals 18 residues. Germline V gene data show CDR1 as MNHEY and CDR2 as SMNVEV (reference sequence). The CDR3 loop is CASSRVRAPRGSSYEQYF. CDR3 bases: TGTGCCAGCAGCCGGGTCCGGGCCCCTCGAGGGAGCTCCTACGAGCAGTACTTC.

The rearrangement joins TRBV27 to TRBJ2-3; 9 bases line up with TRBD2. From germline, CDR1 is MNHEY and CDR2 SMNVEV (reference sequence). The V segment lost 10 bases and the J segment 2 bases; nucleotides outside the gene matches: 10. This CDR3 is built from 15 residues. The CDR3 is CATVGLAGVTDTQYF. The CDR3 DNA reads TGTGCCACGGTGGGCTTAGCGGGAGTCACAGATACGCAGTATTTT.

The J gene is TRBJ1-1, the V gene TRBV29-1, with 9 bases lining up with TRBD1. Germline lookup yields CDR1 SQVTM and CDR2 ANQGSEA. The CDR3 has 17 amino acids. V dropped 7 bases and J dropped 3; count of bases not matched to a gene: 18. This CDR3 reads CSALTGQGTGGYTEAFF. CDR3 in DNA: TGCAGCGCTCTAACAGGACAGGGGACTGGGGGGTACACTGAAGCTTTCTTT.

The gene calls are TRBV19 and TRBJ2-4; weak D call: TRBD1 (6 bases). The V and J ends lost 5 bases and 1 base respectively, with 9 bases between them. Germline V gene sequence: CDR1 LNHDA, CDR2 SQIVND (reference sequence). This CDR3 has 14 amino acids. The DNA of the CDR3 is TGTGCCAGTAGTGACAGGTCCGCCAAAAACATTCAGTACTTC. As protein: CASSDRSAKNIQYF.

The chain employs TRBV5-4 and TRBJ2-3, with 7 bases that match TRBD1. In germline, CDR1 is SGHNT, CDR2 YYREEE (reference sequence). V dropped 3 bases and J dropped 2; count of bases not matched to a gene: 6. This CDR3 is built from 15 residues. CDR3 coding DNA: TGTGCCAGCAGCTCCCCTGACAGGGTCACAGATACGCAGTATTTT. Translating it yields CASSSPDRVTDTQYF.

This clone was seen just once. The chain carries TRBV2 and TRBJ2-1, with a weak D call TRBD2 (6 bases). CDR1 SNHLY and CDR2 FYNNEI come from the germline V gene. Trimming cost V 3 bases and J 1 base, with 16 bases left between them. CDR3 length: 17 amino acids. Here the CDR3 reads CASSEIGTGASYNEQFF. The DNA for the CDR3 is TGTGCCAGCAGTGAGATCGGGACGGGAGCGTCCTACAATGAGCAGTTCTTC.

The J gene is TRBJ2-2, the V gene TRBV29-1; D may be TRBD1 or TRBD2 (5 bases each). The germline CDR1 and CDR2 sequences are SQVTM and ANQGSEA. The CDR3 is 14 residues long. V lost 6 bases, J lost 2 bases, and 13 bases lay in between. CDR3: CSVSWDGNTGELFF. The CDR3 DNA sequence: TGCAGCGTGTCGTGGGACGGCAACACCGGGGAGCTGTTTTTT.

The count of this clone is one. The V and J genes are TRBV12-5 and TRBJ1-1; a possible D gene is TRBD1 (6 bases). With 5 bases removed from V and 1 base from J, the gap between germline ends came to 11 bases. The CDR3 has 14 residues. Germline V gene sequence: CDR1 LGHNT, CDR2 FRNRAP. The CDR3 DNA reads TGTGCTAGTGGTCCCTGGACAGAGAACACTGAAGCTTTCTTT. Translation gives CASGPWTENTEAFF.

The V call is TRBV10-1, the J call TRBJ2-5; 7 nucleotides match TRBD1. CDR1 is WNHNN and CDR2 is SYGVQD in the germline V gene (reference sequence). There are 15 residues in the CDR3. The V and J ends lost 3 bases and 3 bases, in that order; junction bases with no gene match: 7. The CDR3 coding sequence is TGCGCCAGCAGTGATAGGGGGACAGCAGAAGAGACCCAGTACTTC. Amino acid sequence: CASSDRGTAEETQYF.

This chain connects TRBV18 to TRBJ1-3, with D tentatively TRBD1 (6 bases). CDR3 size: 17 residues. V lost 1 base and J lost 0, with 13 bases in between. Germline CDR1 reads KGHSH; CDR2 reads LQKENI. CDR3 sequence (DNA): TGTGCCAGCTCACCACTCGTGGGACACGTCTCTGGAAACACCATATATTTT. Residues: CASSPLVGHVSGNTIYF.

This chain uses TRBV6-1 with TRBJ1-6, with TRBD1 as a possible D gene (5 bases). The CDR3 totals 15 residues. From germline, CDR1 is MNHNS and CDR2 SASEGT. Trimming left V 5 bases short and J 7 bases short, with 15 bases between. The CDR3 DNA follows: TGTGCCAGCAGTCTCAAAAGGGGTTACAATTCACCCCTCCACTTT. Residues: CASSLKRGYNSPLHF.

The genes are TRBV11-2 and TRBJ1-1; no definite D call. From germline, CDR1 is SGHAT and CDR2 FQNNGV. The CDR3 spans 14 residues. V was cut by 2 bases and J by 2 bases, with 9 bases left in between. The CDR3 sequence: CASSLQVLNTEAFF. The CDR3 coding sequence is TGTGCCAGCAGCTTACAGGTCCTAAACACTGAAGCTTTCTTT.

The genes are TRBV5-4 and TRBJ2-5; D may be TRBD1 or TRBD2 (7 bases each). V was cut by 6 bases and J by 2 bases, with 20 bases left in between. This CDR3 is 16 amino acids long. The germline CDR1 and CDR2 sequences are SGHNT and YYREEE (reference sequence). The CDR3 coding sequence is TGTGCCAGCATGGGAGGGGGCCCAAACGCACAAGAGACCCAGTACTTC. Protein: CASMGGGPNAQETQYF.

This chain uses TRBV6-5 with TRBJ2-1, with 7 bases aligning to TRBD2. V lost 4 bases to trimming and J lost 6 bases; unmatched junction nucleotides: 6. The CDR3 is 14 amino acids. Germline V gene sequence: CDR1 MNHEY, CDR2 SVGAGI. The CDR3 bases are TGTGCCAGCAGTTCCCGGCCTAGCGGCAATGAGCAGTTCTTC. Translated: CASSSRPSGNEQFF.

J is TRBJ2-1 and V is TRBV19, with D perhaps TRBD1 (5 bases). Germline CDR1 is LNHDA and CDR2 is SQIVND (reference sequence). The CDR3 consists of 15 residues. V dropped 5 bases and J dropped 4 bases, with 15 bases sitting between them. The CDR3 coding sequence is TGTGCCAGTAGTCTGACAGTGGAAAGATACAATGAGCAGTTCTTC. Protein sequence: CASSLTVERYNEQFF.

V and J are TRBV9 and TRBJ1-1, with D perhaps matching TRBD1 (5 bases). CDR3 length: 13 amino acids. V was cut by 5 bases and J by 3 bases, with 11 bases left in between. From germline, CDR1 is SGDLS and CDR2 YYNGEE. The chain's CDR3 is CASSWGSDTEAFF. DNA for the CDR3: TGTGCCAGCAGTTGGGGCTCCGACACTGAAGCTTTCTTT.

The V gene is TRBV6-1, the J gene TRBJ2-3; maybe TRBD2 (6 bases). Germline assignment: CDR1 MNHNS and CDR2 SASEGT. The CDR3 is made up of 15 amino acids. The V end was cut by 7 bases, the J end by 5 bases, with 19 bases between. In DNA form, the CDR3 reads TGTGCCAGCACTCCCGGGACTCCATGGGTAGATACGCAGTATTTT. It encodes CASTPGTPWVDTQYF.

The CDR3 bases are TGTGCCAGCAGTTTACATTTCCTAGGCTCCTACGAGCAGTACTTC. It yields the protein CASSLHFLGSYEQYF. The chain couples TRBV27 to TRBJ2-7; D gene ambiguous. Trimming stripped 2 bases from V and 0 bases from J, with 11 bases between. Germline CDR1 MNHEY, CDR2 SMNVEV (reference sequence). CDR3 length equals 15 residues.

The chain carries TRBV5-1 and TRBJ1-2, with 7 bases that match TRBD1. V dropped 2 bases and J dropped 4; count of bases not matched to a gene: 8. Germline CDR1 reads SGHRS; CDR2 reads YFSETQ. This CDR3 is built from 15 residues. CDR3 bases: TGCGCCAGCAGCTTTGCCACAGGGGAGGGCTATGGCTACACCTTC. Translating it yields CASSFATGEGYGYTF.

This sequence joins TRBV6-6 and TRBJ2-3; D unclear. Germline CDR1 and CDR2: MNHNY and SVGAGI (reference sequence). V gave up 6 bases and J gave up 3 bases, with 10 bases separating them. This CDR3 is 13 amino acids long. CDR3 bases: TGTGCCAGCAGAGCAAGACCGACAGATACGCAGTATTTT. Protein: CASRARPTDTQYF.